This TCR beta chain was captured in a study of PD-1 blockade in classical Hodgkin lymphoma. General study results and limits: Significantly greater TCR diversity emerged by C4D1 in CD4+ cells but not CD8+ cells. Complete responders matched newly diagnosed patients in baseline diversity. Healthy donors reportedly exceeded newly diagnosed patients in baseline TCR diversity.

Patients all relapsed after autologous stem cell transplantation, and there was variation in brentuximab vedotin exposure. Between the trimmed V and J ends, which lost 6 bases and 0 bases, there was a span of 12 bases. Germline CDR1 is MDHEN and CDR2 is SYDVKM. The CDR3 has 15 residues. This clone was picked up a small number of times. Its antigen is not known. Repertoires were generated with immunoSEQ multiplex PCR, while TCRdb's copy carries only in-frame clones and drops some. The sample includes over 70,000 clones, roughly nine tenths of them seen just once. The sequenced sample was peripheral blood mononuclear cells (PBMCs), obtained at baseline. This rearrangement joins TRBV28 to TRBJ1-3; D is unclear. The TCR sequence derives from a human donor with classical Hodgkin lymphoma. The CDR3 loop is CASSLDAASGNTIYF. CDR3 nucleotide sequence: TGTGCCAGCAGCCTCGACGCAGCCTCTGGAAACACCATATATTTT.